The 30 T cell receptor beta chains reported below all come from one sample, sequenced in a study of T cell clonotyping in hematopoietic cell transplantation. Method: immunoSEQ multiplex PCR; TCRdb's copy keeps in-frame clones and lacks some. The sample lists 6,500 to 7,000 clones, 37% occurring once. The sample here was peripheral blood mononuclear cells, taken 30 days after allogeneic stem cell transplant. These receptors all come from a female patient aged 60 to 70 who had an allogeneic stem cell transplant, so the T cells may come from the graft donor. Some clones in this sample may be carry-over from other donors' samples.

This chain links TRBV30 with TRBJ2-3; 7 bases map to TRBD2. The CDR3 spans 14 residues. Germline trimming cut 2 bases from V and 1 base from J; bases unmatched to any gene: 3. Per the germline V gene, CDR1 is GTSNPN and CDR2 is SVGIG (reference sequence). In DNA, the CDR3 is TGTGCCTGGAGTATTCGGGAGGGCACAGATACGCAGTATTTT. This codes for CAWSIREGTDTQYF.

The CDR3 region has the DNA TGTGCCAGCAGCCAAGAGGTGGTCGCATACGAGCAGTACTTC. The encoded protein is CASSQEVVAYEQYF. This sequence joins TRBV4-2 and TRBJ2-7; D gene uncertain. CDR3 length: 14 residues. V shed 0 bases and J shed 4 bases, with 10 bases lying between them. Germline assignment: CDR1 LGHNA and CDR2 YNFKEQ.

The chain links TRBV5-6 to TRBJ2-7; maybe TRBD1 (5 bases). The CDR3 is 16 residues long. The V gene's germline CDR1 is SGHDT and CDR2 YYEEEE. The V gene lost 4 bases and the J gene lost 0 bases, with 17 bases spanning the gap. CDR3 coding DNA: TGTGCCAGCAGCCCTCGATTCGGACATTACTCCTACGAGCAGTACTTC. Protein sequence: CASSPRFGHYSYEQYF.

This chain joins TRBV7-6 and TRBJ2-7; 10 bases fit TRBD1. The V and J ends lost 5 bases and 6 bases, in that order; junction bases with no gene match: 4. This CDR3 is 13 amino acids long. CDR1 is SGHVS and CDR2 is FNYEAQ in the germline V gene. The CDR3: CASSLTGGGEQYF. In nucleotides, the CDR3 is TGTGCCAGCAGCCTGACAGGGGGCGGCGAGCAGTACTTC.

The chain combines TRBV30 with TRBJ2-3; D not certain. The CDR3 contains 13 residues. V lost 0 bases, J lost 4 bases, and 8 bases lay in between. Germline CDR1 is GTSNPN and CDR2 is SVGIG (reference sequence). This CDR3 reads CAWSVYGADTQYF. DNA of the CDR3: TGTGCCTGGAGTGTTTACGGTGCAGATACGCAGTATTTT.

This clone was recorded a few times. The J gene is TRBJ1-5, the V gene TRBV19; a possible D gene is TRBD1 (5 bases). Trimming took off 9 bases at V and 2 bases at J, with 14 bases between the two ends. The length of the CDR3 is 14 residues. From germline, CDR1 is LNHDA and CDR2 SQIVND (reference sequence). The CDR3 protein is CASGNVGGNQPQHF. CDR3 nucleotide sequence: TGTGCCAGCGGCAACGTGGGGGGCAATCAGCCCCAGCATTTT.

In this sample, this clone turned up a few times. The genes are TRBV30 and TRBJ1-5; TRBD1 might be the D (5 bases). V dropped 5 bases and J dropped 4 bases, with 15 bases sitting between them. The CDR3 spans 14 residues. The germline V gene has CDR1 GTSNPN and CDR2 SVGIG (reference sequence). The CDR3 here is CAWGGPGSNQPQHF. CDR3 bases: TGTGCCTGGGGGGGACCGGGGAGTAATCAGCCCCAGCATTTT.

The table lists this clone with a count of one. V and J are TRBV30 and TRBJ1-4; perhaps TRBD1 as D (5 bases). V dropped 0 bases and J dropped 8 bases, with 13 bases sitting between them. In germline, CDR1 is GTSNPN, CDR2 SVGIG (reference sequence). There are 14 residues in the CDR3. The CDR3, as DNA: TGTGCCTGGAGTGTCCTACAGGAGGGGGAAAAACTGTTTTTT. Translating gives CAWSVLQEGEKLFF. Variable domain in full (rest from reference TRBV30 and TRBJ1-4): SQTIHQWPATLVQPVGSPLSLECTVEGTSNPNLYWYRQAAGRGLQLLFYSVGIGQISSEVPQNLSASRPQDRQFILSSKKLLLSDSGFYLCAWSVLQEGEKLFFGSGTQLSVL.

The CDR3 loop is CASSLRAGRNTEAFF. DNA for the CDR3: TGTGCCAGCAGCTTAAGGGCAGGGAGGAACACTGAAGCTTTCTTT. The V gene is TRBV11-1, the J gene TRBJ1-1; D might be TRBD1 (5 bases). V lost 2 bases and J lost 1, with 11 bases in between. CDR1 and CDR2 (germline): SGHAT, FQDESV (reference sequence). The CDR3 is 15 residues long.

The chain combines TRBV28 with TRBJ1-5; D call uncertain. The CDR3 loop spans 12 amino acids. Trimming took 7 bases from V and 1 from J, leaving 5 bases between them. Germline CDR1 is MDHEN and CDR2 is SYDVKM. CDR3 sequence: CASKRSNQPQHF. CDR3 nucleotides: TGTGCCAGCAAAAGGAGCAATCAGCCCCAGCATTTT.

This chain connects TRBV30 to TRBJ2-7; TRBD2 matches 10 bases. Germline V gene lookup returns CDR1 GTSNPN and CDR2 SVGIG (reference sequence). The CDR3 is 17 amino acids. With 1 base clipped from V and 3 bases from J, the junction kept 12 bases outside the gene matches. The CDR3: CAWSEPGGASGSYEQYF. Written as DNA, the CDR3 is TGTGCCTGGAGTGAGCCAGGTGGGGCTAGCGGGAGCTACGAGCAGTACTTC.

The rearrangement links TRBV30 to TRBJ2-2; no definite D call. CDR1 and CDR2 (germline): GTSNPN, SVGIG (reference sequence). The ends were cut back, 0 bases at V and 7 bases at J, with 6 bases in the middle. The CDR3 contains 12 residues. For the CDR3, the DNA is TGTGCCTGGAGTGTACTTTACGGGGAGCTGTTTTTT. It specifies CAWSVLYGELFF.

This clone has a handful of counts. The chain couples TRBV10-3 to TRBJ2-2, with a weak D call TRBD2 (5 bases). Trimming shortened V by 11 bases and J by 4 bases, and 17 bases separated the two germline ends. The CDR3 totals 14 residues. From germline, CDR1 is ENHRY and CDR2 SYGVKD. As DNA, the CDR3 is TGTGCCCTCGGGGAGCGGCCGGTCACCGGGGAGCTGTTTTTT. As protein: CALGERPVTGELFF.

This clone is deemed medium-sized. The genes are TRBV5-6 and TRBJ1-1; D call uncertain. V lost 0 bases and J 7 bases, leaving 13 bases between the germline ends. The CDR3 is 14 amino acids. Germline lookup yields CDR1 SGHDT and CDR2 YYEEEE. The CDR3: CASSLGETYGEAFF. Written as DNA, the CDR3 is TGTGCCAGCAGCTTGGGGGAGACCTATGGTGAAGCTTTCTTT.

The chain employs TRBV6-5 and TRBJ1-2, with unresolved D. CDR1 and CDR2 (germline): MNHEY, SVGAGI. V dropped 8 bases and J dropped 4 bases, with 14 bases sitting between them. CDR3 length: 13 residues. This chain's CDR3 is CASGSQQIYGYTF. In nucleotides, the CDR3 is TGTGCCAGCGGATCACAGCAAATCTATGGCTACACCTTC.

V gene TRBV11-2 combines with J gene TRBJ1-2, with 9 nucleotides matching TRBD1. This CDR3 has 16 amino acids. The trim removed 1 base at V and 3 bases at J, leaving 6 bases unmatched. Germline CDR1 reads SGHAT; CDR2 reads FQNNGV. In DNA, the CDR3 is TGTGCCAGCAGCTTAGTCGGACAGGGGAAGGACTATGGCTACACCTTC. Encoded protein: CASSLVGQGKDYGYTF.

The chain combines TRBV25-1 with TRBJ2-5; D is uncertain. This CDR3 has 14 amino acids. CDR1 and CDR2 from the germline V gene are MGHDK and SYGVNS. Trimming removed 2 bases at V and 5 bases at J, with 12 bases between. The CDR3 loop is CASSEALVGETQYF. The CDR3 nucleotides read TGTGCCAGCAGTGAAGCACTCGTCGGGGAGACCCAGTACTTC.

This clone came up a few times. The chain has TRBV29-1 and TRBJ2-1; 11 nucleotides agree with TRBD1. Germline-derived CDR1 and CDR2 are SQVTM and ANQGSEA. J gave up 6 bases and V 3 bases, and 7 bases lay outside the gene matches. The CDR3 loop spans 15 amino acids. CDR3 DNA: TGCAGCGTTGAGCAGGGGACAGGGGGGACCAATGAGCAGTTCTTC. Translating gives CSVEQGTGGTNEQFF.

Only a few counts were recorded for this clone. The genes are TRBV14 and TRBJ1-1; D might be TRBD1 (6 bases). V was shortened by 6 bases and J by 0 bases, with 14 bases between the two germline ends. Germline CDR1 reads SGHDN; CDR2 reads FVKESK. The CDR3 loop spans 15 amino acids. The CDR3 nucleotides are TGTGCCAGCAGTGGAGGGGGGGCCTTGAACACTGAAGCTTTCTTT. Amino acids: CASSGGGALNTEAFF.

This clone turned up a few times. This chain joins TRBV30 and TRBJ2-7; D not resolved. The V gene's germline CDR1 is GTSNPN and CDR2 SVGIG (reference sequence). This CDR3 spans 13 amino acids. Trimming shortened V by 1 base and J by 4 bases, and 11 bases separated the two germline ends. This CDR3 reads CAWSAGLQYEQYF. The CDR3 DNA sequence: TGTGCCTGGAGTGCCGGGCTCCAATACGAGCAGTACTTC.

The chain uses TRBV20-1 and TRBJ2-5; TRBD1 might be the D (6 bases). This CDR3 has 11 amino acids. In germline, CDR1 is DFQATT, CDR2 SNEGSKA (reference sequence). V lost 6 bases and J lost 1, with 6 bases in between. CDR3 protein: CSAGGQETQYF. The DNA for the CDR3 is TGCAGTGCAGGGGGCCAAGAGACCCAGTACTTC.

This chain joins TRBV29-1 and TRBJ1-2, with a weak D call TRBD1 (5 bases). The CDR3 consists of 12 residues. Germline CDR1 reads SQVTM; CDR2 reads ANQGSEA. V dropped 4 bases and J dropped 8 bases, with 14 bases sitting between them. In DNA, the CDR3 is TGCAGCGTTGTACAGGCGGGAAGGGGCTACACCTTC. As protein: CSVVQAGRGYTF.

The gene calls are TRBV6-5 and TRBJ1-2; D gene ambiguous. V dropped 2 bases and J dropped 8 bases, with 15 bases sitting between them. The germline V gene encodes CDR1 MNHEY and CDR2 SVGAGI. This CDR3 has 14 amino acids. The CDR3 is CASSYIGSPNGYTF. The CDR3 nucleotides are TGTGCCAGCAGTTACATTGGGAGCCCTAACGGCTACACCTTC.

This clone was found a few times. The V and J genes are TRBV5-6 and TRBJ2-3; 7 nucleotides align to TRBD1. Losses at the gene ends were 7 bases for V and 2 bases for J; bases not matched to a gene: 10. The germline V gene encodes CDR1 SGHDT and CDR2 YYEEEE. The CDR3 is 15 residues long. Written as DNA, the CDR3 is TGTGCCAGCGCCCCCCGACAGGGTGACACAGATACGCAGTATTTT. Translated, it gives CASAPRQGDTDTQYF.

V and J are TRBV29-1 and TRBJ2-7; no reliable D call. The CDR3 is 12 amino acids. V was clipped by 3 bases and J by 4 bases, with 10 bases between them. Germline lookup yields CDR1 SQVTM and CDR2 ANQGSEA. The CDR3 DNA reads as TGCAGCGTTGATGGATTCGGTTACGAGCAGTACTTC. Translated: CSVDGFGYEQYF.

By its share, this clone is medium-sized. The chain uses TRBV25-1 and TRBJ1-5, with 7 bases matching TRBD1. The junction had 5 bases not matched to a gene; V was cut back by 6 bases and J by 0 bases. CDR1 is MGHDK, CDR2 SYGVNS, per germline. The CDR3 has 15 amino acids. The CDR3 DNA reads TGTGCCAGCAGCCCGGGACAGTATAGCAATCAGCCCCAGCATTTT. This gives the protein CASSPGQYSNQPQHF.

V and J are TRBV19 and TRBJ1-5; the match to TRBD1 covers 7 bases. Germline V CDR1 and CDR2: LNHDA, SQIVND (reference sequence). The ends lost 4 bases at V and 4 bases at J; junction bases unmatched: 1. CDR3 length equals 13 residues. CDR3 amino acids: CASSTQGNQPQHF. The CDR3 DNA reads TGTGCCAGTAGTACACAGGGGAATCAGCCCCAGCATTTT.

V is TRBV6-5 and J is TRBJ2-7; 8 positions agree with TRBD2. There are 14 residues in the CDR3. Germline V gene data show CDR1 as MNHEY and CDR2 as SVGAGI. The V gene end was trimmed by 5 bases and the J gene end by 2 bases; junction bases not matched to a gene: 5. Written as DNA, the CDR3 is TGTGCCAGCAGTATAGCGGGGCAGACCTACGAGCAGTACTTC. It yields the protein CASSIAGQTYEQYF.

V is TRBV4-3 and J is TRBJ1-1; D call uncertain. The CDR3 contains 16 residues. Germline lookup yields CDR1 LGHNA and CDR2 YSLEER. V lost 4 bases to trimming and J lost 0 bases, with 15 bases between them. The CDR3 sequence is CASSPGVGRMNTEAFF. Here the CDR3 DNA reads TGCGCCAGCAGCCCCGGGGTGGGGAGGATGAACACTGAAGCTTTCTTT.

The chain joins TRBV30 to TRBJ1-2; tentative D call: TRBD1 (6 bases). CDR1 is GTSNPN and CDR2 is SVGIG in the germline V gene (reference sequence). Trimming removed 0 bases at V and 2 bases at J, with 7 bases between. This CDR3 is 13 amino acids long. This CDR3 is CAWSVGQNYGYTF. CDR3 DNA sequence: TGTGCCTGGAGTGTAGGACAGAACTATGGCTACACCTTC. The full variable domain, its missing parts supplied by reference TRBV30 and TRBJ1-2, is SQTIHQWPATLVQPVGSPLSLECTVEGTSNPNLYWYRQAAGRGLQLLFYSVGIGQISSEVPQNLSASRPQDRQFILSSKKLLLSDSGFYLCAWSVGQNYGYTFGSGTRLTVV.